These 4 T cell receptor beta chains share one sample of origin, sequenced in a study of CD8+CD57+ T cells in acquired aplastic anemia. Profiling of TCR beta VDJ combinations and CDR3 sequences used genomic DNA as template. TCRdb independently ran MiXCR on the reads; one entry per CDR3 protein. Of some 120,000 distinct CDR3 sequences listed, about 40% are singletons. The sequenced patients had an expansion of CD8+CD57+ cells seen by flow cytometry. The sequencing input was sorted CD4+, CD8+, or CD8+CD57+ T cells (not recorded which) from PBMCs. These receptors were collected from a human donor with aplastic anemia.

This clonotype was seen repeatedly, ten times or more. The V gene is TRBV20-1, the J gene TRBJ2-1; D possibly uses TRBD1 or TRBD2 (6 bases each). The germline V and J ends were trimmed by 5 bases and 6 bases, with 20 bases remaining between them. CDR1 and CDR2 (germline): DFQATT, SNEGSKA (reference sequence). This CDR3 spans 15 amino acids. The CDR3 here is CSASGGGGQTNEQFF. The CDR3, as DNA: TGCAGTGCTTCTGGAGGGGGTGGACAGACCAATGAGCAGTTCTTC.

In this sample, this clonotype turned up many times. The chain joins TRBV7-9 to TRBJ1-1; 9 bases match TRBD1. There are 15 residues in the CDR3. Germline V lookup: CDR1 SEHNR, CDR2 FQNEAQ (reference sequence). V shed 5 bases, J shed 6 bases, and the junction held 10 bases outside the gene matches. The CDR3 sequence: CASSTYRGRGSEAFF. CDR3 bases: TGTGCCAGCAGCACGTACAGGGGGCGAGGGTCTGAAGCTTTCTTT.

This clonotype was seen repeatedly, ten times or more. The V gene is TRBV19, the J gene TRBJ1-5; D gene uncertain. Germline V gives CDR1 LNHDA, CDR2 SQIVND (reference sequence). Trimming left V 3 bases short and J 3 bases short, with 6 bases between. This CDR3 is built from 13 residues. The CDR3 region is CASSIPYNQPQHF. The CDR3 bases are TGTGCCAGTAGTATCCCGTACAATCAGCCCCAGCATTTT.

Details on this clonotype: One end of the junction is discordant with germline, which a read error may explain. V gene TRBV24-1 combines with J gene TRBJ2-3, with a tentative D call TRBD2 (5 bases). The CDR3 is 15 residues long. CDR1 and CDR2 (germline): KGHDR, SFDVKD. The CDR3 nucleotides read TGTGCCAGCAGTGTTGAGGGAAGGGCCACAGATGCGCAGTATTTT. It yields the protein CASSVEGRATDAQYF.